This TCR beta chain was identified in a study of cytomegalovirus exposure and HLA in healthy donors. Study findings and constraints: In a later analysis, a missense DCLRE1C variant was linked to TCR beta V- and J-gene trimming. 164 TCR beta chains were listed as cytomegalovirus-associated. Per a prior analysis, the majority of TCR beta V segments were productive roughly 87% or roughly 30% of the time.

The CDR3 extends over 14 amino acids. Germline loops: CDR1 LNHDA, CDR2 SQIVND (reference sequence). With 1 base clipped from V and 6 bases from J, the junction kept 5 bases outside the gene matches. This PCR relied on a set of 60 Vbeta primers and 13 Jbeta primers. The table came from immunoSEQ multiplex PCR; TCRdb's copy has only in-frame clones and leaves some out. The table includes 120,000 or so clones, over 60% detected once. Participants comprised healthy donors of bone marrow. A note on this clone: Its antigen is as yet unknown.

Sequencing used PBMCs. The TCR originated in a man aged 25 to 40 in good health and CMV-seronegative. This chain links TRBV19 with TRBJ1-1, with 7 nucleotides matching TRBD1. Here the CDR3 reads CASSIGVRGSEAFF. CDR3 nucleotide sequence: TGTGCCAGTAGTATAGGGGTCAGGGGGTCTGAAGCTTTCTTT. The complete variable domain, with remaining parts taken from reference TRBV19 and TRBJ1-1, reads DGGITQSPKYLFRKEGQNVTLSCEQNLNHDAMYWYRQDPGQGLRLIYYSQIVNDFQKGDIAEGYSVSREKKESFPLTVTSAQKNPTAFYLCASSIGVRGSEAFFGQGTRLTVV.